The rows below give T cell receptor beta chains drawn from one sample of a study of cytomegalovirus exposure and HLA in healthy donors. Assay: immunoSEQ multiplex PCR; the TCRdb copy retains only in-frame clones and omits some. The table has about 120,000 clones, around 86% seen once. The sequencing sample was made of PBMCs. These receptors originate from a woman aged 30 to 39 in good health and CMV-seronegative. The conserved cysteine and the conserved F or W are not part of the CDR3 here. The D gene is left open where the match is weak.

V gene	CDR3 length	J gene	D gene	CDR3 protein
TRBV7-9	11	TRBJ2-7	TRBD1	ASGQGAGYEQY
TRBV2	10	TRBJ2-5	TRBD2	ASSRTSRTQY
TRBV6-4	14	TRBJ2-1	TRBD2	ASKHTSGLNYNEQF
TRBV28	9	TRBJ2-7	-	ATRSLAEQY
TRBV29-1	9	TRBJ2-1	-	SATNNNEQF
TRBV29-1	12	TRBJ2-7	TRBD1	SVLDRDGSLEQY
TRBV5-5	12	TRBJ2-1	TRBD2	ASSCPGGGNEQF
TRBV5-4	12	TRBJ2-2	-	ASSLGQSTGELF
TRBV4-1	14	TRBJ1-2	TRBD1	ASSPSPTGGAEGYT
TRBV6-4	14	TRBJ2-3	TRBD2	ASSKLAGGPSDTQY
TRBV9	13	TRBJ2-1	-	ASSVLNGLYNEQF
TRBV5-1	12	TRBJ2-3	TRBD2	ASSLARGADTQY
TRBV30	14	TRBJ2-7	-	AWSPGGQGISHEQY
TRBV13	13	TRBJ2-5	TRBD2	ASSARTSGKETQY
TRBV27	14	TRBJ2-7	TRBD2	ASSPGLAGLSYEQY
TRBV2	11	TRBJ1-2	TRBD1	ASSGLQGESYT
TRBV28	12	TRBJ2-5	-	ASSLTGGRETQY
TRBV29-1	11	TRBJ2-7	TRBD2	SVEREGGYEQY
TRBV29-1	13	TRBJ2-2	TRBD1	SVELDRGFTGELF
TRBV13	14	TRBJ2-7	-	ASSLVADTSSYEQY
TRBV30	16	TRBJ2-7	-	AWRGGAGDLGVSYEQY
TRBV27	12	TRBJ2-2	-	ASSNRVGTGELF
TRBV19	13	-	TRBD2	ASSLLAGGPYEQY
TRBV19	13	TRBJ2-3	TRBD2	ASSTSGRTQNTQY
TRBV7-7	15	TRBJ2-2	-	ASSPGSSEEKAGELF